Sequencing of this T cell receptor beta chain was carried out in a study of cytomegalovirus exposure and HLA in healthy donors. This CDR3 has 12 residues. Germline V lookup: CDR1 MNHNY, CDR2 SVGAGI (reference sequence). V was pared by 10 bases and J by 1 base, with 10 bases between. The donors were in the roughly 130-subject validation cohort; that cohort was separate from the 666-subject first cohort. Note on this clone: Its antigen is still unknown.

Clones were read by immunoSEQ multiplex PCR, and TCRdb kept only the in-frame ones, dropping some. There are 200,000 to 250,000 clones in the sample; approximately 80% occur only once, and about 14% lies in the top ten. Regarding the study as a whole: Most TCRs appeared rarely, but some public TCRs recurred in many donors. A subsequent analysis found that TCR clusters from the first cohort also tended to co-occur in the roughly 120 validation repertoires, with approximately 95% of cluster scores above 0.

This receptor was identified in a young woman in good health and CMV-seropositive. The sample taken for sequencing was PBMCs. The chain combines TRBV6-6 with TRBJ1-2; D unresolved. The CDR3: CATSYDNYGYTF. The CDR3 DNA is TGTGCCACCTCGTACGATAACTATGGCTACACCTTC.